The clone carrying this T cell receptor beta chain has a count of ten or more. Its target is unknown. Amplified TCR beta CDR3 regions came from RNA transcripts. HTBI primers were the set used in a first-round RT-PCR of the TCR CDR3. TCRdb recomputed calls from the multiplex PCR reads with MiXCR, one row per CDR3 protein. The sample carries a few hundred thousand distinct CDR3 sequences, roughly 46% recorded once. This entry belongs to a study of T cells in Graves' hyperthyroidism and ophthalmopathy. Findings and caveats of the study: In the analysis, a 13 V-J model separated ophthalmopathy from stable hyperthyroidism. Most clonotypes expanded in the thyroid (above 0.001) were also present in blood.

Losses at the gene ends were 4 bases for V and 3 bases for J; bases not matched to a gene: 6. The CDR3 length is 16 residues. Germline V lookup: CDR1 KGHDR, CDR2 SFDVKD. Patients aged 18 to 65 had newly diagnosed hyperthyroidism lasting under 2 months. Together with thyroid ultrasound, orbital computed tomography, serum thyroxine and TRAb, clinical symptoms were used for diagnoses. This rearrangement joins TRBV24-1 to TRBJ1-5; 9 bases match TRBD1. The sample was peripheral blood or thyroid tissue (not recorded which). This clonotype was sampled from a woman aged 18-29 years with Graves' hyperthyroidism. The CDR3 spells CATSDTDRGPNQPQHF. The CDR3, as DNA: TGTGCCACCAGTGACACGGACAGGGGCCCCAATCAGCCCCAGCATTTT.